The 30 T cell receptor beta chains below come from one sample, sequenced in a study of T cells in localized non-small cell lung cancer. Sequencing was performed with immunoSEQ multiplex PCR; in TCRdb, only in-frame clones are kept and a portion is missing. Of about 21,000 clones detected, approximately 88% appear once; the ten largest clones hold around 2.4%. The material was peripheral blood, obtained before any cancer treatment. All receptors derive from a man aged 40 to 70 with stage I lung adenocarcinoma.

V and J are TRBV29-1 and TRBJ2-2; possibly TRBD1 for D (6 bases). Trimming stripped 8 bases from V and 7 bases from J, with 17 bases between. The CDR3 runs 13 residues. Germline lookup yields CDR1 SQVTM and CDR2 ANQGSEA. CDR3 loop: CSSGTHGRGELFF. The CDR3 region has the DNA TGCAGCTCGGGGACACACGGCCGCGGGGAGCTGTTTTTT.

The chain is built from TRBV7-9 and TRBJ2-1; D is undetermined. The CDR3 loop spans 12 amino acids. Germline lookup yields CDR1 SEHNR and CDR2 FQNEAQ (reference sequence). Trimming shortened V by 7 bases and J by 8 bases, and 12 bases separated the two germline ends. The CDR3 DNA reads TGTGCCAGCAACAATGACAACCATGAGCAGTTCTTC. Translated: CASNNDNHEQFF.

The chain couples TRBV9 to TRBJ1-5; 9 nucleotides line up with TRBD1. This CDR3 has 18 amino acids. Germline loops: CDR1 SGDLS, CDR2 YYNGEE. Germline trimming cut 2 bases from V and 2 bases from J; bases unmatched to any gene: 11. The CDR3 sequence is CASSVSRDRESGNQPQHF. The CDR3 coding sequence is TGTGCCAGCAGCGTGTCCCGGGACAGGGAGAGTGGCAATCAGCCCCAGCATTTT.

V usage is TRBV18 and J usage is TRBJ2-5; D is unresolved. Trimming pared 3 bases from V and 2 bases from J, leaving 4 bases between. CDR1 is KGHSH, CDR2 LQKENI, per germline. The CDR3 sequence is 12 residues long. Here the CDR3 reads CASSPLQETQYF. In DNA form, the CDR3 reads TGTGCCAGCTCACCCCTGCAAGAGACCCAGTACTTC.

V usage is TRBV7-9 and J usage is TRBJ1-4, with D unclear. V lost 2 bases and J 2 bases, leaving 6 bases between the germline ends. This CDR3 is 14 amino acids long. The germline V gene has CDR1 SEHNR and CDR2 FQNEAQ (reference sequence). CDR3 coding DNA: TGTGCCAGCAGCTTAAGTTGGACTAATGAAAAACTGTTTTTT. This codes for CASSLSWTNEKLFF. Filled out from reference TRBV7-9 and TRBJ1-4, the complete variable domain reads DTGVSQNPRHKITKRGQNVTFRCDPISEHNRLYWYRQTLGQGPEFLTYFQNEAQLEKSRLLSDRFSAERPKGSFSTLEIQRTEQGDSAMYLCASSLSWTNEKLFFGSGTQLSVL.

This clone appeared a single time. The chain is built from TRBV29-1 and TRBJ2-2; D possibly matches TRBD1 or TRBD2 (6 bases each). The CDR3 loop spans 13 amino acids. V lost 4 bases and J lost 4, with 10 bases in between. Germline CDR1 and CDR2: SQVTM and ANQGSEA. DNA of the CDR3: TGCAGCGTTGGGGGGGCGGGCACCGGGGAGCTGTTTTTT. Translation: CSVGGAGTGELFF.

V is TRBV9 and J is TRBJ2-1; TRBD2 agrees at 8 bases. This CDR3 is 13 amino acids long. Germline CDR1 reads SGDLS; CDR2 reads YYNGEE. With V trimmed by 3 bases and J by 8 bases, 4 bases remained unmatched. The CDR3 nucleotides are TGTGCCAGCAGCGCTCAACTAGCGGATGAGCAGTTCTTC. This gives the protein CASSAQLADEQFF.

The rearrangement links TRBV19 to TRBJ1-2, with D possibly being TRBD1 (5 bases). Trimming shortened V by 3 bases and J by 7 bases, and 12 bases separated the two germline ends. The CDR3 is 13 residues long. CDR1 and CDR2 from the germline V gene are LNHDA and SQIVND (reference sequence). CDR3 loop: CASSMGTRAGYTF. The CDR3, as DNA: TGTGCCAGTAGTATGGGGACGAGGGCTGGCTACACCTTC.

This clone showed up just a few times. The chain employs TRBV7-2 and TRBJ2-3, with 8 bases lining up with TRBD2. Trimming removed 5 bases from V and 3 bases from J; junction bases left unmatched: 4. The CDR3 is 14 residues long. Per the germline V gene, CDR1 is SGHTA and CDR2 is FQGNSA. The CDR3 DNA reads as TGTGCCAGCAGCCTTTCGGGGGGGACAGATACGCAGTATTTT. It is translated as CASSLSGGTDTQYF.

The chain employs TRBV5-6 and TRBJ2-1; a possible D gene is TRBD1 (6 bases). The CDR3 has 18 residues. The V gene's germline CDR1 is SGHDT and CDR2 YYEEEE. V was trimmed by 6 bases and J by 7 bases, leaving 29 bases between them. The CDR3 DNA sequence: TGTGCCAGCACCACACTACGCCCCCACAGGTGGGGGCCGAATGAGCAGTTCTTC. Translated: CASTTLRPHRWGPNEQFF. The full variable domain, its missing parts supplied by reference TRBV5-6 and TRBJ2-1, is DAGVTQSPTHLIKTRGQQVTLRCSPKSGHDTVSWYQQALGQGPQFIFQYYEEEERQRGNFPDRFSGHQFPNYSSELNVNALLLGDSALYLCASTTLRPHRWGPNEQFFGPGTRLTVL.

The chain is built from TRBV14 and TRBJ2-7, with D perhaps given as TRBD1 or TRBD2 (5 bases each). V gave up 2 bases and J gave up 3 bases, with 20 bases separating them. The CDR3 extends over 17 amino acids. Looked up from germline, CDR1 is SGHDN and CDR2 is FVKESK. CDR3 in DNA: TGTGCCAGCAGCCAACCCACGGGGCTCTGGGGTATCTACGAGCAGTACTTC. This translates into CASSQPTGLWGIYEQYF.

The chain is built from TRBV2 and TRBJ2-4; 8 nucleotides match TRBD1. Germline-derived CDR1 and CDR2 are SNHLY and FYNNEI. V was pared by 7 bases and J by 8 bases, with 4 bases of the junction left unmatched. The CDR3 is 12 residues long. For the CDR3, the DNA is TGTGCCAGCAACGACAGGGGATACATTCAGTACTTC. Its protein product is CASNDRGYIQYF.

This clone was picked up one time. The chain joins TRBV20-1 to TRBJ2-5; D call uncertain. The tail of the sequence fits TRBJ2-7 better, so the J call may be wrong. CDR3 size: 11 residues. CDR1 and CDR2 from the germline V gene are DFQATT and SNEGSKA (reference sequence). CDR3 sequence (DNA): TGCAGTGCGGAAACAGTAAGCGAGCAGTACTTC. Translated, it gives CSAETVSEQYF.

This chain joins TRBV28 and TRBJ1-3; D is undetermined. V was clipped by 3 bases and J by 1 base, with 4 bases between them. This CDR3 comprises 13 residues. From germline, CDR1 is MDHEN and CDR2 SYDVKM. The CDR3 nucleotides read TGTGCCAGCAGTTTCAGATCTGGAAACACCATATATTTT. The encoded protein is CASSFRSGNTIYF.

The V and J genes are TRBV18 and TRBJ2-3; D gene uncertain. The ends were cut back, 3 bases at V and 7 bases at J, with 11 bases in the middle. This CDR3 has 13 residues. The germline gives CDR1 KGHSH, CDR2 LQKENI. The CDR3 reads CASSPPVKNTQYF. CDR3 nucleotides: TGTGCCAGCTCACCTCCAGTCAAGAATACGCAGTATTTT.

The rearrangement joins TRBV9 to TRBJ2-7; D unclear. This CDR3 has 13 amino acids. V was pared by 6 bases and J by 3 bases, with 13 bases between. Germline V gene lookup returns CDR1 SGDLS and CDR2 YYNGEE. CDR3 in amino acids: CASTPDRDYEQYF. CDR3 bases: TGTGCCAGCACCCCCGACCGAGACTACGAGCAGTACTTC. The variable domain in full, with the rest retrieved from reference TRBV9 and TRBJ2-7, is DSGVTQTPKHLITATGQRVTLRCSPRSGDLSVYWYQQSLDQGLQFLIQYYNGEERAKGNILERFSAQQFPDLHSELNLSSLELGDSALYFCASTPDRDYEQYFGPGTRLTVT.

V is TRBV19 and J is TRBJ2-7; D ambiguous. The V gene lost 1 base and the J gene lost 1 base, with 11 bases spanning the gap. The germline V gene has CDR1 LNHDA and CDR2 SQIVND (reference sequence). This CDR3 is 15 amino acids long. CDR3 bases: TGTGCCAGTAGTATAGGCCCATATCAGTCCTACGAGCAGTACTTC. Translation gives CASSIGPYQSYEQYF.

The chain couples TRBV18 to TRBJ2-4, with 8 bases fitting TRBD1. The trim removed 3 bases at V and 6 bases at J, leaving 7 bases unmatched. Germline CDR1 is KGHSH and CDR2 is LQKENI. This CDR3 comprises 15 residues. The CDR3 loop is CASSPGQGAGNIQYF. The CDR3 DNA reads as TGTGCCAGCTCACCTGGGCAGGGGGCTGGAAACATTCAGTACTTC. The complete variable domain, with remaining parts taken from reference TRBV18 and TRBJ2-4, reads NAGVMQNPRHLVRRRGQEARLRCSPMKGHSHVYWYRQLPEEGLKFMVYLQKENIIDESGMPKERFSAEFPKEGPSILRIQQVVRGDSAAYFCASSPGQGAGNIQYFGAGTRLSVL.

V usage is TRBV4-3 and J usage is TRBJ2-2, with 10 bases identical to TRBD2. This CDR3 region has 19 residues. The V and J ends lost 3 bases and 4 bases, in that order; junction bases with no gene match: 14. CDR1 and CDR2 (germline): LGHNA, YSLEER. CDR3 bases: TGCGCCAGCAGCCACCAACTAGGGGCTAGCGGGAGTGGCACCGGGGAGCTGTTTTTT. Translated: CASSHQLGASGSGTGELFF.

This clone was counted between two and nine times. The chain joins TRBV12-5 to TRBJ2-7; D is ambiguous. Trimming pared 6 bases from V and 6 bases from J, leaving 12 bases between. The CDR3 totals 12 residues. CDR1 LGHNT and CDR2 FRNRAP come from the germline V gene. CDR3 DNA: TGTGCTAGTGGCTACCAAACCGGCGAGCAGTACTTC. This codes for CASGYQTGEQYF.

The J gene is TRBJ1-1, the V gene TRBV19; a possible D gene is TRBD1 (5 bases). The germline CDR1 and CDR2 sequences are LNHDA and SQIVND (reference sequence). CDR3 length: 13 amino acids. The V and J ends lost 5 bases and 1 base respectively, with 8 bases between them. CDR3 in DNA: TGTGCCAGTAGTGTCCAGGGGAACACTGAAGCTTTCTTT. This sequence encodes CASSVQGNTEAFF.

The chain uses TRBV29-1 and TRBJ2-7; D ambiguous. V lost 5 bases to trimming and J lost 3 bases, with 8 bases between them. Germline CDR1 reads SQVTM; CDR2 reads ANQGSEA. This CDR3 is built from 11 residues. The CDR3 protein is CSVRWGYEQYF. CDR3 sequence (DNA): TGCAGCGTTCGATGGGGCTACGAGCAGTACTTC.

The rearrangement uses TRBV11-2 and TRBJ2-2; the D gene is possibly TRBD1 (6 bases). Trimming removed 5 bases from V and 7 bases from J, with 17 bases in between. Germline V lookup: CDR1 SGHAT, CDR2 FQNNGV. The CDR3 totals 15 residues. CDR3 residues: CASSGPMTGYGELFF. In nucleotides, the CDR3 is TGTGCCAGCAGCGGACCTATGACAGGCTACGGGGAGCTGTTTTTT.

The chain carries TRBV5-6 and TRBJ2-1, with D perhaps TRBD1 (5 bases). Trimming pared 4 bases from V and 4 bases from J, leaving 12 bases between. Germline values: CDR1 SGHDT, CDR2 YYEEEE. The CDR3 extends over 14 amino acids. This CDR3 reads CASSLTAGYNEQFF. The CDR3 DNA follows: TGTGCCAGCAGCCTGACAGCTGGGTACAATGAGCAGTTCTTC.

This clone was observed a few times. V and J are TRBV7-9 and TRBJ1-2; no clear D. CDR3 size: 12 residues. CDR1 SEHNR and CDR2 FQNEAQ come from the germline V gene (reference sequence). V lost 3 bases to trimming and J lost 2 bases, with 4 bases between them. The DNA for the CDR3 is TGTGCCAGCAGCTTCCAGAACTATGGCTACACCTTC. Translation gives CASSFQNYGYTF.

The chain carries TRBV7-2 and TRBJ2-1; possible D gene TRBD2, 6 bases. The CDR3 runs to 12 residues. V gave up 5 bases and J gave up 10 bases, with 12 bases separating them. Germline CDR1 and CDR2: SGHTA and FQGNSA. CDR3 in amino acids: CASSPQRAEQFF. As DNA, the CDR3 is TGTGCCAGCAGCCCTCAGCGGGCAGAGCAGTTCTTC.

A single count supports this clone. The chain joins TRBV6-5 to TRBJ2-5; 7 nucleotides align to TRBD1. Germline trimming cut 0 bases from V and 5 bases from J; bases unmatched to any gene: 6. This CDR3 is 15 amino acids long. Looked up from germline, CDR1 is MNHEY and CDR2 is SVGAGI. The CDR3 bases are TGTGCCAGCAGTTACTCTTACAGGGGAGACGAGACCCAGTACTTC. Amino acids: CASSYSYRGDETQYF.

The chain has TRBV7-2 and TRBJ1-2, with TRBD1 matching over 8 bases. Germline V gene data show CDR1 as SGHTA and CDR2 as FQGNSA. Trimming at V came to 1 base and at J to 6 bases, leaving 7 bases not matched to a gene. The CDR3 extends over 15 amino acids. CDR3 region: CASSLGTGSVDGYTF. The CDR3 bases are TGTGCCAGCAGCTTAGGGACAGGGTCAGTGGATGGCTACACCTTC.

The chain joins TRBV27 to TRBJ2-1, with TRBD2 identical over 10 bases. V lost 1 base and J lost 5; bases outside the gene matches: 5. CDR1 is MNHEY and CDR2 is SMNVEV in the germline V gene (reference sequence). The CDR3 is 16 residues long. The CDR3 sequence: CASSLFGTSADNEQFF. The CDR3 nucleotides read TGTGCCAGCAGTTTATTTGGGACTAGCGCTGACAATGAGCAGTTCTTC.

This clone was seen a handful of times. The V call is TRBV6-1, the J call TRBJ1-1; the match to TRBD1 covers 10 bases. The V gene's germline CDR1 is MNHNS and CDR2 SASEGT. CDR3 length: 14 amino acids. V lost 1 base to trimming and J lost 7 bases; unmatched junction nucleotides: 3. The CDR3 loop is CASSEGDRGNEAFF. CDR3 DNA sequence: TGTGCCAGCAGTGAAGGGGACAGGGGAAATGAAGCTTTCTTT.